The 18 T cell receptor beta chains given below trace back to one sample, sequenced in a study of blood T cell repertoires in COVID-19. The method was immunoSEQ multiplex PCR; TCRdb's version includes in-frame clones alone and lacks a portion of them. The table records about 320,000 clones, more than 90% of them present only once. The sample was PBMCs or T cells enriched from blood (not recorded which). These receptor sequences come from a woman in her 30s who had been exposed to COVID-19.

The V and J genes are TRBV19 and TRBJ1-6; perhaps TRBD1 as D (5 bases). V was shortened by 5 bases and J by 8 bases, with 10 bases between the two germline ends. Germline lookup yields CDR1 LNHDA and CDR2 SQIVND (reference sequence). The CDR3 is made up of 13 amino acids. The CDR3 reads CASSGAVYSPLHF. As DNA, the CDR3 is TGTGCCAGTAGTGGGGCGGTTTATTCACCCCTCCACTTT. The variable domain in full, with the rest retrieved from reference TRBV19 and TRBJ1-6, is DGGITQSPKYLFRKEGQNVTLSCEQNLNHDAMYWYRQDPGQGLRLIYYSQIVNDFQKGDIAEGYSVSREKKESFPLTVTSAQKNPTAFYLCASSGAVYSPLHFGNGTRLTVT.

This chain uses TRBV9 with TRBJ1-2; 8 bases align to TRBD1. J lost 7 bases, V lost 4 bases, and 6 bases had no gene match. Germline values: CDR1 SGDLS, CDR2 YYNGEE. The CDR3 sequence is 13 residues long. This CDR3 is CASSLTGVGGYTF. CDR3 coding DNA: TGTGCCAGCAGCCTGACAGGGGTCGGTGGCTACACCTTC.

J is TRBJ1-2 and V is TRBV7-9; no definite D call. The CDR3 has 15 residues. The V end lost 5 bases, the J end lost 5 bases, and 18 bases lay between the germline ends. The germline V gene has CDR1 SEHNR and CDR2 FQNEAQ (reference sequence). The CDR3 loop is CASSGGPLRRYGYTF. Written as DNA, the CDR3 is TGTGCCAGCAGCGGCGGGCCCCTGAGAAGGTATGGCTACACCTTC. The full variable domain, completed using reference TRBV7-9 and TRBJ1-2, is DTGVSQNPRHKITKRGQNVTFRCDPISEHNRLYWYRQTLGQGPEFLTYFQNEAQLEKSRLLSDRFSAERPKGSFSTLEIQRTEQGDSAMYLCASSGGPLRRYGYTFGSGTRLTVV.

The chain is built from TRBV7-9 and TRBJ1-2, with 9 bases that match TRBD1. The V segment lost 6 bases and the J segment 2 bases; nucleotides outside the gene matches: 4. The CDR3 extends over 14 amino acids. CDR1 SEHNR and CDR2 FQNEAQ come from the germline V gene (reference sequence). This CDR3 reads CASRAGTGNYGYTF. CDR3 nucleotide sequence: TGTGCCAGCAGAGCCGGGACAGGGAACTATGGCTACACCTTC. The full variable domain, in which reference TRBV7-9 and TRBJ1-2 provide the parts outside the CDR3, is DTGVSQNPRHKITKRGQNVTFRCDPISEHNRLYWYRQTLGQGPEFLTYFQNEAQLEKSRLLSDRFSAERPKGSFSTLEIQRTEQGDSAMYLCASRAGTGNYGYTFGSGTRLTVV.

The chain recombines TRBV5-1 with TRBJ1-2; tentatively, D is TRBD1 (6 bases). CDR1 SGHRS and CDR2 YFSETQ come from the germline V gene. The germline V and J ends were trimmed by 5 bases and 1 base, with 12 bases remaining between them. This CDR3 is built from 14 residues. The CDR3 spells CASRVGQNNYGYTF. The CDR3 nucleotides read TGCGCCAGCAGGGTCGGACAGAATAACTATGGCTACACCTTC.

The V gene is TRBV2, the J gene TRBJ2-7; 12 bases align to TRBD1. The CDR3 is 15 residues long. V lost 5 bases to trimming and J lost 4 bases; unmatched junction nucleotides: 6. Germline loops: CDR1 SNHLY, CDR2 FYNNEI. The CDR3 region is CASSRRDRGLYEQYF. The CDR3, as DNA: TGTGCCAGCAGTCGCCGGGACAGGGGGCTGTACGAGCAGTACTTC.

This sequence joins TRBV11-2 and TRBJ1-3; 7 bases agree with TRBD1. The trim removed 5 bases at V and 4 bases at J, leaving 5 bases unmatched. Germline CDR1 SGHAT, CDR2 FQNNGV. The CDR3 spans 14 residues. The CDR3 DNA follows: TGTGCCAGCAGCCTACAGGGGTCCGGAAACACCATATATTTT. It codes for CASSLQGSGNTIYF.

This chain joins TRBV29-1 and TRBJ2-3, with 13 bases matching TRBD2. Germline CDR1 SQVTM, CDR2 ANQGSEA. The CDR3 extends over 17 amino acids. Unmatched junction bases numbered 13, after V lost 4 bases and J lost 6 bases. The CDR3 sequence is CSVVRLAGGSGRDTQYF. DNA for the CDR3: TGCAGCGTTGTAAGACTAGCGGGGGGCTCAGGTAGGGATACGCAGTATTTT.

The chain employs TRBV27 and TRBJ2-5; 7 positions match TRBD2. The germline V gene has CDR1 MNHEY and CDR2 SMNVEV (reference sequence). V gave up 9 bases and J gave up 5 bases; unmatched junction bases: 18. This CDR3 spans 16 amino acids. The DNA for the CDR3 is TGTGCCAGATTCTTCGGGACTACAATACCCACCGAGACCCAGTACTTC. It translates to CARFFGTTIPTETQYF.

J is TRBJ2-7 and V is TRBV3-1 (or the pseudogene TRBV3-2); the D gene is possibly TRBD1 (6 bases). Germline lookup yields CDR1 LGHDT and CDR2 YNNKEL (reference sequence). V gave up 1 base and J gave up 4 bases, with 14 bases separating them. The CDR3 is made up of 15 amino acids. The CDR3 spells CASSQVPGETYEQYF. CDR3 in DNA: TGTGCCAGCAGCCAAGTGCCAGGGGAAACTTACGAGCAGTACTTC.

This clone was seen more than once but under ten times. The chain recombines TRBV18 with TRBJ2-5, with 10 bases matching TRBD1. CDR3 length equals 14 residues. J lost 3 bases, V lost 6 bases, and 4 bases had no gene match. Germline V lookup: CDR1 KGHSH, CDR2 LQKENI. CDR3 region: CASSPGTGEETQYF. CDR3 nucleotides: TGTGCCAGCTCCCCCGGGACAGGGGAAGAGACCCAGTACTTC.

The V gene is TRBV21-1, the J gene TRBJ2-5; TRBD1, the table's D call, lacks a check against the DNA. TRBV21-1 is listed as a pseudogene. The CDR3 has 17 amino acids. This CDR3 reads CASSKDRDRGHQETQYF. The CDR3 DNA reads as TGTGCCAGCAGCAAAGACCGGGACAGGGGTCACCAAGAGACCCAGTACTTC.

CDR3 coding DNA: TGTGCCAGCAGTTTATTGAATGGGATGACAGGGGGCAATGAAAAACTGTTTTTT. Its translation is CASSLLNGMTGGNEKLFF. V gene TRBV27 combines with J gene TRBJ1-4; TRBD1 agrees at 10 bases. This CDR3 has 18 amino acids. Germline V gives CDR1 MNHEY, CDR2 SMNVEV (reference sequence). J was trimmed by 5 bases and V by 1 base; bases with no gene match: 10.

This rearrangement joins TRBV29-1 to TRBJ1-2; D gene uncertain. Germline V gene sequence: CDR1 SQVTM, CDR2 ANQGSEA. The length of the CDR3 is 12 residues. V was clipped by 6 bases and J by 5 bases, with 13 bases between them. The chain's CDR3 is CSVPREAYGYTF. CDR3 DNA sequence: TGCAGCGTGCCTAGGGAGGCTTATGGCTACACCTTC.

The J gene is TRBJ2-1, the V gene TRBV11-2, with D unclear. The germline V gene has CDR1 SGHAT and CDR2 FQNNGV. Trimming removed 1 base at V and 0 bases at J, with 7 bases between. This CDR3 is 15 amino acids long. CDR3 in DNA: TGTGCCAGCAGCTTAGTTAGACACTCCTACAATGAGCAGTTCTTC. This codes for CASSLVRHSYNEQFF.

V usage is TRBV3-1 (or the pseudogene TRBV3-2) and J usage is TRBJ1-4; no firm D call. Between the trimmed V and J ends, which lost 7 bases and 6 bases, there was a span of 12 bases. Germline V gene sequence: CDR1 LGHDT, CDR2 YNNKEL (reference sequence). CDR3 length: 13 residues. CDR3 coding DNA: TGTGCCAGCACCACAGCCCAGTATGAAAAACTGTTTTTT. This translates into CASTTAQYEKLFF.

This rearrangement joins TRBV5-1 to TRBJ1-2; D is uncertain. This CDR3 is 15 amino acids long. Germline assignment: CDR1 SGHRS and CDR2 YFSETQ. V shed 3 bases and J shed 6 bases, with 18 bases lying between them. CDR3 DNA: TGCGCCAGCAGCTCCGCTCGGGGTAGCTCCGATGGCTACACCTTC. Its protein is CASSSARGSSDGYTF.

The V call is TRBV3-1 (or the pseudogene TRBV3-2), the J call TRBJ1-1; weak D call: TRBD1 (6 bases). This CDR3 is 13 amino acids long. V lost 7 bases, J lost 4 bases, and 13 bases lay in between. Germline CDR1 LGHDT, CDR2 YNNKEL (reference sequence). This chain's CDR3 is CASNGQGPTEAFF. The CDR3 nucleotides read TGTGCCAGCAATGGTCAGGGGCCCACTGAAGCTTTCTTT.